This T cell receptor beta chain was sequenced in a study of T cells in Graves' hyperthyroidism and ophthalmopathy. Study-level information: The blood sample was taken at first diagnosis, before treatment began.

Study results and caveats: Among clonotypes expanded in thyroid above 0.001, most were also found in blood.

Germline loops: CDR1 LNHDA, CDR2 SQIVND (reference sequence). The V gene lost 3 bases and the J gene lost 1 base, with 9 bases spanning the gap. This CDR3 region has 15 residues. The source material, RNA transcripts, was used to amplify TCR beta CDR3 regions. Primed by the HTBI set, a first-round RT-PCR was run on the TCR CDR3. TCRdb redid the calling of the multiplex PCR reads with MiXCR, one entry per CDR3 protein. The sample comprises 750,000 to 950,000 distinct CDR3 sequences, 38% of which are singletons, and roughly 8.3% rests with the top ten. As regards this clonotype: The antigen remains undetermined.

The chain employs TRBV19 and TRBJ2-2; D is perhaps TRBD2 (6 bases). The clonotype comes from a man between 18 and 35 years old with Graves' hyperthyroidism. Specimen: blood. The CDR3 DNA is TGTGCCAGTAGTATGGACGGGAGGAACACCGGGGAGCTGTTTTTT. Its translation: CASSMDGRNTGELFF.